A selection of T cell receptor beta chains follows, all from one sample in a study of T-cell memory formation after mild COVID-19. MiXCR, applied by TCRdb to the 5' RACE reads, yields one record per CDR3 protein. This table has about 430,000 distinct CDR3 sequences, approximately 19% appearing once. Input material: PBMCs or a T cell subset sorted from them (not recorded which). All receptors come from a man younger than 35 who had mild COVID-19 (a few samples of this study predate the infection). Cell type and time point are not known. Both conserved end residues are part of each CDR3. Each record gives: V gene, J gene, D gene, clone size, CDR3 protein, CDR3 DNA. The D gene is left open where the match is weak. Expanded clones are given a class, and other clones once, few, many or no size at all.

v_gene: TRBV5-1; j_gene: TRBJ1-2; d_gene: -; abundance: -; CDR3aa: CASSPGTDRSYGYTF; CDR3nt: TGCGCCAGCAGCCCGGGGACTGACAGGAGCTATGGCTACACCTTC
v_gene: TRBV5-1; j_gene: TRBJ2-3; d_gene: -; abundance: few; CDR3aa: CASSLADGATDTQYF; CDR3nt: TGCGCCAGCAGCTTGGCCGACGGAGCCACAGATACGCAGTATTTT
v_gene: TRBV30; j_gene: TRBJ1-1; d_gene: -; abundance: few; CDR3aa: CAWIRAWNTEAFF; CDR3nt: TGTGCCTGGATCAGGGCCTGGAACACTGAAGCTTTCTTT
v_gene: TRBV6-1; j_gene: TRBJ1-2; d_gene: TRBD1; abundance: few; CDR3aa: CAIRQGVLYGYTF; CDR3nt: TGTGCCATCCGACAGGGTGTATTATATGGCTACACCTTC
v_gene: TRBV5-6; j_gene: TRBJ1-5; d_gene: -; abundance: -; CDR3aa: CASSLGAGEQPQHF; CDR3nt: TGTGCCAGCAGCTTGGGGGCAGGGGAACAGCCCCAGCATTTT
v_gene: TRBV12-3/TRBV12-4; j_gene: TRBJ1-1; d_gene: -; abundance: -; CDR3aa: CASSLRQATEAFF; CDR3nt: TGTGCCAGCAGTTTACGACAGGCGACTGAAGCTTTCTTT
v_gene: TRBV28; j_gene: TRBJ2-5; d_gene: -; abundance: -; CDR3aa: CASSNMGYQETQYF; CDR3nt: TGTGCCAGCAGTAACATGGGCTACCAAGAGACCCAGTACTTC
v_gene: TRBV7-2; j_gene: TRBJ2-5; d_gene: -; abundance: few; CDR3aa: CASSFNRGDRETQYF; CDR3nt: TGTGCCAGCAGCTTTAATAGGGGGGATAGGGAGACCCAGTACTTC
v_gene: TRBV4-2; j_gene: TRBJ2-5; d_gene: TRBD2; abundance: few; CDR3aa: CASSQDPGGGETQYF; CDR3nt: TGTGCCAGCAGCCAAGATCCGGGGGGAGGGGAGACCCAGTACTTC
v_gene: TRBV25-1; j_gene: TRBJ2-2; d_gene: -; abundance: few; CDR3aa: CASSEFGELFF; CDR3nt: TGTGCCAGCAGTGAATTCGGGGAGCTGTTTTTT
v_gene: TRBV12-3/TRBV12-4; j_gene: TRBJ2-5; d_gene: -; abundance: many; CDR3aa: CASRQDRYQETQYF; CDR3nt: TGTGCCAGCAGGCAAGACAGGTACCAAGAGACCCAGTACTTC
v_gene: TRBV13; j_gene: TRBJ2-7; d_gene: -; abundance: -; CDR3aa: CASSRDRSVTYEQYF; CDR3nt: TGTGCCAGCAGCCGAGACCGTTCAGTTACCTACGAGCAGTACTTC
v_gene: TRBV4-3; j_gene: TRBJ1-2; d_gene: -; abundance: -; CDR3aa: CASSQDFRGLGEGYTF; CDR3nt: TGCGCCAGCAGCCAAGACTTCAGGGGACTTGGTGAAGGCTACACCTTC
v_gene: TRBV5-5; j_gene: TRBJ1-5; d_gene: -; abundance: -; CDR3aa: CASSFQGFNQPQHF; CDR3nt: TGTGCCAGCAGCTTCCAGGGGTTCAATCAGCCCCAGCATTTT
v_gene: TRBV4-2; j_gene: TRBJ2-7; d_gene: -; abundance: few; CDR3aa: CASSQGGGLYYEQYF; CDR3nt: TGTGCCAGCAGCCAAGGAGGGGGGCTGTACTACGAGCAGTACTTC
v_gene: TRBV7-9; j_gene: TRBJ2-7; d_gene: -; abundance: -; CDR3aa: CASSFQTRVYEQYF; CDR3nt: TGTGCCAGCAGCTTTCAAACTCGAGTCTACGAGCAGTACTTC
v_gene: TRBV18; j_gene: TRBJ2-3; d_gene: -; abundance: -; CDR3aa: CASSPPGFRSADTQYF; CDR3nt: TGTGCCAGCTCACCGCCAGGGTTCCGGAGCGCAGATACGCAGTATTTT
v_gene: TRBV5-1; j_gene: TRBJ1-1; d_gene: TRBD1; abundance: -; CDR3aa: CASSRSGTGSSEAFF; CDR3nt: TGCGCCAGCAGCAGATCCGGGACAGGGTCCTCTGAAGCTTTCTTT
v_gene: TRBV10-3; j_gene: TRBJ2-2; d_gene: -; abundance: -; CDR3aa: CAISESLTGELFF; CDR3nt: TGTGCCATCAGTGAGTCCCTAACCGGGGAGCTGTTTTTT
v_gene: TRBV24-1; j_gene: TRBJ2-1; d_gene: -; abundance: -; CDR3aa: CATSDQNEQFF; CDR3nt: TGTGCCACCAGTGACCAGAATGAGCAGTTCTTC
v_gene: TRBV15; j_gene: TRBJ2-5; d_gene: -; abundance: few; CDR3aa: CATSRDVGTQYF; CDR3nt: TGTGCCACCAGCAGGGATGTGGGGACCCAGTACTTC
v_gene: TRBV30; j_gene: TRBJ2-7; d_gene: -; abundance: -; CDR3aa: CAWSTHTVPPWDEQYF; CDR3nt: TGTGCCTGGAGTACCCATACAGTGCCGCCCTGGGACGAGCAGTACTTC
v_gene: TRBV5-6; j_gene: TRBJ2-7; d_gene: -; abundance: -; CDR3aa: CASSLAWAGEQYF; CDR3nt: TGTGCCAGCAGCTTGGCCTGGGCGGGGGAGCAGTACTTC
v_gene: TRBV7-3; j_gene: TRBJ2-1; d_gene: TRBD2; abundance: many; CDR3aa: CASSFSGDYNEQFF; CDR3nt: TGTGCCAGCAGCTTTAGCGGGGACTACAATGAGCAGTTCTTC
v_gene: TRBV2; j_gene: TRBJ1-1; d_gene: -; abundance: few; CDR3aa: CASSEAERMNTEAFF; CDR3nt: TGTGCCAGCAGTGAAGCGGAGCGGATGAACACTGAAGCTTTCTTT
v_gene: TRBV5-1; j_gene: TRBJ2-5; d_gene: -; abundance: few; CDR3aa: CASSLVQGSETQYF; CDR3nt: TGCGCCAGCAGCTTGGTGCAGGGATCAGAGACCCAGTACTTC
v_gene: TRBV7-9; j_gene: TRBJ2-7; d_gene: -; abundance: many; CDR3aa: CASSLGDGYSF; CDR3nt: TGTGCCAGCAGCTTAGGGGACGGCTATTCTTTC
v_gene: TRBV19; j_gene: TRBJ2-2; d_gene: -; abundance: -; CDR3aa: CASRSQGAGELFF; CDR3nt: TGTGCCAGTCGTTCACAGGGAGCCGGGGAGCTGTTTTTT
v_gene: TRBV11-2; j_gene: TRBJ2-5; d_gene: -; abundance: -; CDR3aa: CASNPLTGRGETQYF; CDR3nt: TGTGCCAGCAACCCGTTGACAGGGAGGGGAGAGACCCAGTACTTC
v_gene: TRBV6-1; j_gene: TRBJ1-5; d_gene: -; abundance: -; CDR3aa: CASSSPRLTADSNQPQHF; CDR3nt: TGTGCCAGCAGTAGCCCCCGACTTACAGCTGATAGCAATCAGCCCCAGCATTTT
v_gene: TRBV29-1; j_gene: TRBJ2-2; d_gene: -; abundance: few; CDR3aa: CSATRGPDTGELFF; CDR3nt: TGCAGCGCTACCAGGGGACCGGACACCGGGGAGCTGTTTTTT
v_gene: TRBV4-2; j_gene: TRBJ2-3; d_gene: TRBD2; abundance: -; CDR3aa: CASSQGTSGGTDTQYF; CDR3nt: TGTGCCAGCAGCCAGGGGACTAGCGGGGGGACAGATACGCAGTATTTT
v_gene: TRBV27; j_gene: TRBJ1-2; d_gene: -; abundance: -; CDR3aa: CASSPTGAGWGYTF; CDR3nt: TGTGCCAGCAGTCCCACCGGCGCGGGCTGGGGCTACACCTTC
v_gene: TRBV5-1; j_gene: TRBJ2-3; d_gene: TRBD2; abundance: many; CDR3aa: CASSLLAGMVADTQYF; CDR3nt: TGCGCCAGCAGCTTGTTAGCGGGGATGGTCGCAGATACGCAGTATTTT
v_gene: TRBV7-6; j_gene: TRBJ2-5; d_gene: TRBD2; abundance: -; CDR3aa: CASTNPAGKETQYF; CDR3nt: TGTGCCAGCACCAATCCAGCGGGGAAAGAGACCCAGTACTTC
v_gene: TRBV4-3; j_gene: TRBJ2-3; d_gene: TRBD1; abundance: -; CDR3aa: CASSPRDRVSDTQYF; CDR3nt: TGCGCCAGCAGCCCGCGGGACAGGGTGTCAGATACGCAGTATTTT
v_gene: TRBV6-5; j_gene: TRBJ1-2; d_gene: -; abundance: few; CDR3aa: CASSSPSSGDYGYTF; CDR3nt: TGTGCCAGCAGTTCCCCATCCTCAGGGGACTATGGCTACACCTTC
v_gene: TRBV6-5; j_gene: TRBJ1-2; d_gene: -; abundance: few; CDR3aa: CASSYILGRASTFNYGYTF; CDR3nt: TGTGCCAGCAGTTACATCCTGGGCAGGGCGAGTACCTTTAACTATGGCTACACCTTC
v_gene: TRBV7-2; j_gene: TRBJ2-5; d_gene: -; abundance: -; CDR3aa: CASSPKGIGRETQYF; CDR3nt: TGTGCCAGCAGCCCTAAAGGGATAGGCAGGGAGACCCAGTACTTC
v_gene: TRBV7-2; j_gene: TRBJ2-3; d_gene: -; abundance: few; CDR3aa: CASSLDNSEVDTQYF; CDR3nt: TGTGCCAGCAGCTTAGACAACTCGGAGGTAGATACGCAGTATTTT
v_gene: TRBV3-1; j_gene: TRBJ1-1; d_gene: -; abundance: -; CDR3aa: CASGTGANTEAFF; CDR3nt: TGTGCCAGCGGCACAGGTGCCAACACTGAAGCTTTCTTT
v_gene: TRBV4-3; j_gene: TRBJ1-2; d_gene: -; abundance: -; CDR3aa: CASSQPQGNGGYTF; CDR3nt: TGCGCCAGCAGCCAACCCCAGGGGAATGGAGGCTACACCTTC
v_gene: TRBV7-6; j_gene: TRBJ2-7; d_gene: -; abundance: -; CDR3aa: CASSLAEDYEQYF; CDR3nt: TGTGCCAGCAGCTTAGCCGAGGACTACGAGCAGTACTTC
v_gene: TRBV12-3/TRBV12-4; j_gene: TRBJ2-1; d_gene: -; abundance: many; CDR3aa: CASSSWDEQFF; CDR3nt: TGTGCCAGCAGTTCGTGGGATGAGCAGTTCTTC
v_gene: TRBV20-1; j_gene: TRBJ1-4; d_gene: -; abundance: -; CDR3aa: CSANEQVANEKLFF; CDR3nt: TGCAGTGCTAATGAACAGGTGGCTAATGAAAAACTGTTTTTT
v_gene: TRBV5-1; j_gene: TRBJ2-3; d_gene: -; abundance: many; CDR3aa: CASSQLRGGGTDTQYF; CDR3nt: TGCGCCAGCAGCCAGCTACGGGGCGGGGGCACAGATACGCAGTATTTT
v_gene: TRBV7-2; j_gene: TRBJ2-1; d_gene: -; abundance: many; CDR3aa: CASSTQGSNEQFF; CDR3nt: TGTGCCAGCAGCACACAGGGTTCCAATGAGCAGTTCTTC
v_gene: TRBV19; j_gene: TRBJ2-1; d_gene: TRBD1; abundance: -; CDR3aa: CASTGQGAPNEQFF; CDR3nt: TGTGCCAGTACGGGACAGGGGGCGCCTAATGAGCAGTTCTTC
v_gene: TRBV7-2; j_gene: TRBJ1-2; d_gene: TRBD1; abundance: few; CDR3aa: CASSVARDSGGYTF; CDR3nt: TGTGCCAGCAGTGTAGCCCGGGACAGCGGTGGCTACACCTTC
v_gene: TRBV5-1; j_gene: TRBJ2-2; d_gene: -; abundance: many; CDR3aa: CASSLEADRLTGELFF; CDR3nt: TGCGCCAGCAGCTTGGAAGCGGACAGACTCACCGGGGAGCTGTTTTTT
v_gene: TRBV6-2/TRBV6-3; j_gene: TRBJ2-7; d_gene: -; abundance: few; CDR3aa: CASSRQTARVGLYEQYF; CDR3nt: TGTGCCAGCAGCCGCCAGACCGCCAGGGTAGGCCTGTACGAGCAGTACTTC
v_gene: TRBV5-5; j_gene: TRBJ2-7; d_gene: TRBD2; abundance: many; CDR3aa: CASSPGGGPYEQYF; CDR3nt: TGTGCCAGCAGCCCAGGCGGGGGTCCCTACGAGCAGTACTTC
v_gene: TRBV7-2; j_gene: TRBJ1-1; d_gene: -; abundance: few; CDR3aa: CASSSGLGNTEAFF; CDR3nt: TGTGCCAGCAGCTCGGGACTGGGGAACACTGAAGCTTTCTTT
v_gene: TRBV4-2; j_gene: TRBJ1-2; d_gene: -; abundance: -; CDR3aa: CASSQDYGTSYTF; CDR3nt: TGTGCCAGCAGCCAAGATTACGGGACGAGCTACACCTTC
v_gene: TRBV9; j_gene: TRBJ1-2; d_gene: TRBD1; abundance: -; CDR3aa: CASSLTGQGARYGYTF; CDR3nt: TGTGCCAGCAGCCTCACCGGACAGGGGGCTAGGTATGGCTACACCTTC